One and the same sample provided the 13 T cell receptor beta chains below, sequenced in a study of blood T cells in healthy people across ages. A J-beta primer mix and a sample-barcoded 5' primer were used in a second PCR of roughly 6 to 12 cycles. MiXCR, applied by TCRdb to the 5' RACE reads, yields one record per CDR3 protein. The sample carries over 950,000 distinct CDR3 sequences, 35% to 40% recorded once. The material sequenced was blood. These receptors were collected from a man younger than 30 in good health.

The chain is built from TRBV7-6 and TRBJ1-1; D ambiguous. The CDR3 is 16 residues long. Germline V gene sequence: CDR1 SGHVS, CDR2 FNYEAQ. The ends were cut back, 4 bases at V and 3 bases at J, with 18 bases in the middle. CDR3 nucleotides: TGTGCCAGCAGCTACCCCTTTCGGCGGGAGGACACTGAAGCTTTCTTT. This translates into CASSYPFRREDTEAFF.

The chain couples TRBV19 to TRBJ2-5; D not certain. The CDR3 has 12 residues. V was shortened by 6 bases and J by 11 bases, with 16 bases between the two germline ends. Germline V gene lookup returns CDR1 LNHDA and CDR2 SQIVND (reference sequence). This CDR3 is CASSPGQARQYF. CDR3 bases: TGTGCCAGTAGCCCCGGCCAAGCAAGGCAGTACTTC.

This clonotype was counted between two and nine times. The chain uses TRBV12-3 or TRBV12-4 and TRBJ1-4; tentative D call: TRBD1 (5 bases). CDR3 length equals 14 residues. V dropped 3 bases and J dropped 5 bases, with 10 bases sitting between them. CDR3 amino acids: CASSLGLRNEKLFF. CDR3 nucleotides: TGTGCCAGCAGTTTGGGACTACGGAATGAAAAACTGTTTTTT.

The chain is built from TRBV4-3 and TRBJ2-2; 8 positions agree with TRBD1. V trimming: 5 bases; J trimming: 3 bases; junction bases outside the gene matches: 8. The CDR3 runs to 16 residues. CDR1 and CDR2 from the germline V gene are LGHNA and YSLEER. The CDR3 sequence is CASSYFGQGYTGELFF. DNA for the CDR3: TGCGCCAGCAGCTACTTTGGACAGGGCTACACCGGGGAGCTGTTTTTT.

Written as DNA, the CDR3 is TGTGCCAGCAGTTTCTCCGGGGAGGGAACTGAAGCTTTCTTT. Its protein is CASSFSGEGTEAFF. J is TRBJ1-1 and V is TRBV27; D is ambiguous. The germline gives CDR1 MNHEY, CDR2 SMNVEV (reference sequence). V was shortened by 3 bases and J by 5 bases, with 13 bases between the two germline ends. The CDR3 totals 14 residues.

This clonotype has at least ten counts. CDR3 protein: CSVEEVGYGYTF. DNA of the CDR3: TGCAGCGTTGAGGAGGTGGGGTATGGCTACACCTTC. V usage is TRBV29-1 and J usage is TRBJ1-2; D remains unclear. In germline, CDR1 is SQVTM, CDR2 ANQGSEA. V gave up 3 bases and J gave up 5 bases, with 10 bases separating them. The CDR3 is made up of 12 amino acids.

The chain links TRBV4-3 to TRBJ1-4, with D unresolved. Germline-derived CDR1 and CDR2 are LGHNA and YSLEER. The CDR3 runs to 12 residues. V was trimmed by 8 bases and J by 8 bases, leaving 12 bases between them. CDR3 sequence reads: CASGEPAEKLFF. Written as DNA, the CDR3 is TGCGCCAGCGGGGAACCGGCGGAAAAACTGTTTTTT.

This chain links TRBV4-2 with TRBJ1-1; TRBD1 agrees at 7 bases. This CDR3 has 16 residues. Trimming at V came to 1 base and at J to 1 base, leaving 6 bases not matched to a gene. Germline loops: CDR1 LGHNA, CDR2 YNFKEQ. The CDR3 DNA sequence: TGTGCCAGCAGCCAAGCCCAGACAGGGAAGAACACTGAAGCTTTCTTT. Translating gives CASSQAQTGKNTEAFF.

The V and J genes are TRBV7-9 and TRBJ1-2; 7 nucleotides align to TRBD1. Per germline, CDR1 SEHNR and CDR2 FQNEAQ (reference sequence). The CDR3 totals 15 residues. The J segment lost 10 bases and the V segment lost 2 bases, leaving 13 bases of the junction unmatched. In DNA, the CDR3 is TGTGCCAGCAGCTTAAGAGGGGGCGTAGGTTTCGACTACACCTTC. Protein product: CASSLRGGVGFDYTF.

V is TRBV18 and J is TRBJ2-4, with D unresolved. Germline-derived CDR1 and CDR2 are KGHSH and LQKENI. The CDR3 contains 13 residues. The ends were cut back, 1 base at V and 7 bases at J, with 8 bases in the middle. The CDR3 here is CASSPQGWNIQYF. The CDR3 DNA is TGTGCCAGCTCACCACAGGGTTGGAACATTCAGTACTTC.

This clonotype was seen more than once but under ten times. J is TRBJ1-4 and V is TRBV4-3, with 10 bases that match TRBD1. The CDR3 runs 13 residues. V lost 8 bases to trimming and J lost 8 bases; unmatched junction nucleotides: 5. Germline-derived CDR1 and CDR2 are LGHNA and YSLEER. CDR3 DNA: TGCGCCAGCGGGACAGGGGAGAACGAAAAACTGTTTTTT. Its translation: CASGTGENEKLFF.

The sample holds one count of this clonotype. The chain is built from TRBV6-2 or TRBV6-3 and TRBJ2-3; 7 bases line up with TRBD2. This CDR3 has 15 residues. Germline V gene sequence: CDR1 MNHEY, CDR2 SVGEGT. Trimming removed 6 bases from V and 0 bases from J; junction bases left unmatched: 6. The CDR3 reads CASRDWGGSTDTQYF. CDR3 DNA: TGTGCCAGCAGAGACTGGGGAGGGAGCACAGATACGCAGTATTTT.

CDR3 DNA: TGCAGTGCTAGAGATCGGTACAGGGGGAGAGTTGGTTACGAGCAGTACTTC. Protein product: CSARDRYRGRVGYEQYF. The chain links TRBV20-1 to TRBJ2-7, with 8 bases lining up with TRBD1. Germline V gene sequence: CDR1 DFQATT, CDR2 SNEGSKA (reference sequence). The CDR3 runs to 17 residues. V was pared by 0 bases and J by 4 bases, with 14 bases of the junction left unmatched.